Below, 13 T cell receptor beta chains from the same sample are listed, as sequenced in a study of response to subunit inactivated influenza vaccine. TCRdb re-called the RT-PCR reads with MiXCR, one entry per CDR3 protein. The repertoire holds 450,000 to 600,000 distinct CDR3 sequences, with roughly 7.9% as singletons. Sequencing used PBMCs from blood, obtained less than 30 months after vaccination. Receptor source: a man in his fifties or sixties who received an inactivated influenza vaccine.

V usage is TRBV20-1 and J usage is TRBJ2-1, with TRBD1 as a possible D gene (5 bases). Germline V gives CDR1 DFQATT, CDR2 SNEGSKA (reference sequence). The CDR3 runs 15 residues. With 0 bases removed from V and 4 bases from J, the gap between germline ends came to 13 bases. CDR3 DNA sequence: TGCAGTGCTAGAGATCTAAGCAGGGTTTACAATGAGCAGTTCTTC. Its protein is CSARDLSRVYNEQFF.

This sequence joins TRBV12-3 or TRBV12-4 and TRBJ2-2; 13 nucleotides align to TRBD2. The CDR3 consists of 16 residues. J gave up 7 bases and V 5 bases, and 7 bases lay outside the gene matches. CDR3 loop: CASSPTSGGRGGELFF. DNA for the CDR3: TGTGCCAGCAGTCCGACTAGCGGGGGGAGAGGCGGGGAGCTGTTTTTT.

The chain uses TRBV4-1 and TRBJ2-7; no definite D call. The CDR3 is 14 residues long. Germline loops: CDR1 MGHRA, CDR2 YSYEKL. Trimming pared 1 base from V and 0 bases from J, leaving 7 bases between. The CDR3 here is CASSQVVSSYEQYF. The CDR3 DNA reads TGCGCCAGCAGCCAAGTAGTCAGCTCCTACGAGCAGTACTTC.

CDR3 residues: CSAAENTGELFF. DNA of the CDR3: TGCAGCGCCGCTGAGAACACCGGGGAGCTGTTTTTT. The chain couples TRBV29-1 to TRBJ2-2; unclear D gene. This CDR3 comprises 12 residues. From germline, CDR1 is SQVTM and CDR2 ANQGSEA. V was trimmed by 7 bases and J by 1 base, leaving 7 bases between them.

This clonotype was seen repeatedly, ten times or more. The chain employs TRBV7-2 and TRBJ2-2; 10 positions match TRBD2. This CDR3 has 16 residues. V trimming: 2 bases; J trimming: 5 bases; junction bases outside the gene matches: 5. Looked up from germline, CDR1 is SGHTA and CDR2 is FQGNSA. Written as DNA, the CDR3 is TGTGCCAGCAGCTTACGGGGACTAGCGAGAACCGGGGAGCTGTTTTTT. Protein: CASSLRGLARTGELFF.

This clonotype was counted at least ten times. The chain recombines TRBV3-1 with TRBJ1-4; D ambiguous. V lost 7 bases to trimming and J lost 3 bases, with 12 bases between them. The V gene's germline CDR1 is LGHDT and CDR2 YNNKEL (reference sequence). The CDR3 has 14 residues. CDR3 nucleotide sequence: TGTGCCAGCAAAGATCTTACGGCTAATGAAAAACTGTTTTTT. Translated, it gives CASKDLTANEKLFF.

This clonotype was seen at least ten times. This chain links TRBV2 with TRBJ1-6; TRBD1 aligns across 7 bases. CDR1 is SNHLY, CDR2 FYNNEI, per germline. The ends lost 5 bases at V and 6 bases at J; junction bases unmatched: 4. CDR3 length: 14 residues. The CDR3 loop reads CASSKGQINSPLHF. The CDR3 nucleotides are TGTGCCAGCAGTAAGGGACAGATTAATTCACCCCTCCACTTT.

This clonotype was counted many times. The DNA of the CDR3 is TGTGCCAGCAGTTTACTGGGAGGGAATCAGCCCCAGCATTTT. This codes for CASSLLGGNQPQHF. The chain is built from TRBV12-3 or TRBV12-4 and TRBJ1-5; D is unclear. V lost 2 bases to trimming and J lost 4 bases, with 9 bases between them. The CDR3 has 14 amino acids.

The V and J genes are TRBV5-1 and TRBJ2-2, with 9 bases that match TRBD1. Unmatched junction bases numbered 4, after V lost 4 bases and J lost 0 bases. In germline, CDR1 is SGHRS, CDR2 YFSETQ. This CDR3 region has 16 residues. The CDR3 DNA sequence: TGCGCCAGCAGCGTGGACAGGGGAGCGAACACCGGGGAGCTGTTTTTT. It codes for CASSVDRGANTGELFF.

This chain uses TRBV5-1 with TRBJ1-4; TRBD1 matches at 10 bases. After removal of 4 bases from V and 5 bases from J, the junction contained 5 bases not matched to a gene. The CDR3 is 15 amino acids. In germline, CDR1 is SGHRS, CDR2 YFSETQ. CDR3 sequence: CASSPGQGVNEKLFF. CDR3 nucleotides: TGCGCCAGCAGCCCTGGACAGGGGGTCAATGAAAAACTGTTTTTT. The whole variable domain, filled in from reference TRBV5-1 and TRBJ1-4, reads KAGVTQTPRYLIKTRGQQVTLSCSPISGHRSVSWYQQTPGQGLQFLFEYFSETQRNKGNFPGRFSGRQFSNSRSEMNVSTLELGDSALYLCASSPGQGVNEKLFFGSGTQLSVL.

There are many counts of this clonotype. V gene TRBV5-1 combines with J gene TRBJ2-7; perhaps TRBD1 as D (6 bases). Trimming took 5 bases from V and 3 from J, leaving 12 bases between them. The germline V gene encodes CDR1 SGHRS and CDR2 YFSETQ. CDR3 length: 13 residues. The CDR3: CASSDPDSYEQYF. Written as DNA, the CDR3 is TGCGCCAGCAGTGATCCGGACAGCTACGAGCAGTACTTC.

This clonotype was counted between two and nine times. The chain couples TRBV20-1 to TRBJ2-5; 12 bases match TRBD2. Germline-derived CDR1 and CDR2 are DFQATT and SNEGSKA (reference sequence). V lost 6 bases and J lost 3; bases outside the gene matches: 5. The CDR3 is 14 residues long. CDR3 residues: CSARLAGAKETQYF. In DNA, the CDR3 is TGCAGTGCCAGACTAGCGGGGGCAAAAGAGACCCAGTACTTC.

Of note for this clonotype: This could be a read error, since a much larger clone is one nucleotide away. The rearrangement joins TRBV29-1 to TRBJ1-1; perhaps TRBD1 as D (6 bases). The CDR3 runs 14 residues. Germline CDR1 and CDR2: SQVTM and ANQGSEA. The CDR3 region is CSVEDLWGATVAFF. The DNA of the CDR3 is TGCAGCGTTGAAGATCTATGGGGGGCAACTGTAGCTTTCTTT.